The 7 T cell receptor beta chains below were found in one sample sequenced in a study of T cell changes during pregnancy in multiple sclerosis (dated by TCRdb to 2018 to 2020). Library preparation employed the immunoSEQ multiplex PCR assay. Here the immuneACCESS table is served through TCRdb, limited to in-frame sequences with V and J called. Missing clones are a known gap in these copies; in checked studies unresolved V genes cover under half, and the rest lacks a known reason. Counted in this sample were more than 55,000 clones; roughly 92% of them appeared once. The leading ten clones occupy under 2% of the sample. Sequencing was performed on peripheral blood, taken in the first trimester of pregnancy. These receptors were obtained from a female donor in good health, enrolled as a control in a pregnancy study.

The gene calls are TRBV27 and TRBJ1-1, with 11 bases identical to TRBD1. Germline V lookup: CDR1 MNHEY, CDR2 SMNVEV (reference sequence). This CDR3 has 18 amino acids. J lost 5 bases, V lost 2 bases, and 13 bases had no gene match. CDR3 loop: CASSLSFVGGQGVTEAFF. The CDR3 nucleotides are TGTGCCAGCAGTTTAAGTTTCGTAGGGGGACAGGGGGTTACTGAAGCTTTCTTT.

The CDR3 nucleotides read TGCGCCAGCAGCCCCAGCCGGGCTAGCGGGGATGACACTGAGCAGTTCTTC. This gives the protein CASSPSRASGDDTEQFF. The chain is built from TRBV4-1 and TRBJ2-1, with TRBD2 identical over 9 bases. This CDR3 is built from 17 residues. The germline CDR1 and CDR2 sequences are MGHRA and YSYEKL. Trimming at V came to 4 bases and at J to 9 bases, leaving 16 bases not matched to a gene.

The chain is built from TRBV25-1 and TRBJ2-1; 9 bases align to TRBD2. With V trimmed by 4 bases and J by 4 bases, 2 bases remained unmatched. Germline CDR1 MGHDK, CDR2 SYGVNS. This CDR3 is built from 14 residues. As DNA, the CDR3 is TGTGCCAGCAGTGCCGCGGGAGGGTACAATGAGCAGTTCTTC. Amino acid sequence: CASSAAGGYNEQFF.

This rearrangement joins TRBV4-2 to TRBJ2-5; D possibly corresponds to TRBD2 (5 bases). V was clipped by 4 bases and J by 3 bases, with 12 bases between them. The CDR3 consists of 14 residues. Germline V gene data show CDR1 as LGHNA and CDR2 as YNFKEQ. For the CDR3, the DNA is TGTGCCAGCAGCCTTGCGGACGGGGAAGAGACCCAGTACTTC. Translation gives CASSLADGEETQYF.

The chain has TRBV5-1 and TRBJ1-5; TRBD1 is a possible D gene (5 bases). This CDR3 has 13 residues. The V end lost 4 bases, the J end lost 5 bases, and 10 bases lay between the germline ends. In germline, CDR1 is SGHRS, CDR2 YFSETQ. The DNA of the CDR3 is TGCGCCAGCAGCCAAGGCAGGGATCAGCCCCAGCATTTT. This sequence encodes CASSQGRDQPQHF.

The chain uses TRBV7-2 and TRBJ1-3; possible D gene TRBD1, 5 bases. CDR3 length: 15 amino acids. In germline, CDR1 is SGHTA, CDR2 FQGNSA. Trimming stripped 5 bases from V and 0 bases from J, with 11 bases between. Here the CDR3 DNA reads TGTGCCAGCAGCCCGGGACTCCTCTCTGGAAACACCATATATTTT. This encodes CASSPGLLSGNTIYF.

Within the sample, this clone is medium-sized. The chain joins TRBV4-2 to TRBJ2-5; TRBD2 aligns across 16 bases. This CDR3 comprises 16 residues. Losses at the gene ends were 3 bases for V and 4 bases for J; bases not matched to a gene: 2. CDR1 is LGHNA and CDR2 is YNFKEQ in the germline V gene. As DNA, the CDR3 is TGTGCCAGCAGCCAGGGACTAGCGGGAGGGCCAGAGACCCAGTACTTC. It yields the protein CASSQGLAGGPETQYF.